This T cell receptor (beta chain) was retrieved from a study of T cell changes during pregnancy in multiple sclerosis. The V gene end was trimmed by 0 bases and the J gene end by 0 bases; junction bases not matched to a gene: 2. Germline CDR1 is LGHNA and CDR2 is YNFKEQ. This CDR3 has 16 residues. Profiled with immunoSEQ multiplex PCR; TCRdb holds only in-frame clones, not every one. Altogether about 71,000 clones are present, more than 85% being singletons, with the ten largest covering around 5.2%. The receptor was derived from a female donor with multiple sclerosis, enrolled in a pregnancy study. The starting material was CD8+ T cells from peripheral blood mononuclear cells, obtained before pregnancy. The chain has TRBV4-2 and TRBJ2-7, with TRBD2 matching over 10 bases. In DNA, the CDR3 is TGTGCCAGCAGCCAAGATGTAGCGGGGGGCTCCTACGAGCAGTACTTC. Protein product: CASSQDVAGGSYEQYF.